The clone carrying this T cell receptor (beta chain) was seen a single time. Antigen: not known. The protocol was immunoSEQ multiplex PCR, while the TCRdb copy is restricted to in-frame clones and leaves out a portion. The sample shows about 2.1 million clones, around 93% of them seen only once. V lost 5 bases and J lost 5; bases outside the gene matches: 9. The CDR3 contains 15 residues. Germline values: CDR1 PRHDT, CDR2 FYEKMQ (reference sequence). CD8 cells classed as naive were CD45RO-negative and positively selected for CCR7, excluding terminally differentiated effector memory CD45RA+ cells. The data were obtained in a study of shared clonotypes between healthy human individuals. For the study at large: Every donor yielded three CD4 naive, three CD4 memory, two CD8 naive and one CD8 memory plate. Findings and caveats of the study: Clonotypes not shared had lower generation probabilities than those common to all four donors. Owing to a small donor count, the genetic and exposure-history diversity represented was limited.

The genes are TRBV13 and TRBJ2-7; 10 bases align to TRBD1. The receptor comes from a man between 18 and 35 years old in good health. Some clones in this sample may be carry-over from other donors' samples. Sequenced input: naive CD8+ T cells from PBMCs. Here the CDR3 reads CASSEHGTGVNEQYF. Written as DNA, the CDR3 is TGTGCCAGCAGCGAACACGGGACAGGGGTCAACGAGCAGTACTTC.